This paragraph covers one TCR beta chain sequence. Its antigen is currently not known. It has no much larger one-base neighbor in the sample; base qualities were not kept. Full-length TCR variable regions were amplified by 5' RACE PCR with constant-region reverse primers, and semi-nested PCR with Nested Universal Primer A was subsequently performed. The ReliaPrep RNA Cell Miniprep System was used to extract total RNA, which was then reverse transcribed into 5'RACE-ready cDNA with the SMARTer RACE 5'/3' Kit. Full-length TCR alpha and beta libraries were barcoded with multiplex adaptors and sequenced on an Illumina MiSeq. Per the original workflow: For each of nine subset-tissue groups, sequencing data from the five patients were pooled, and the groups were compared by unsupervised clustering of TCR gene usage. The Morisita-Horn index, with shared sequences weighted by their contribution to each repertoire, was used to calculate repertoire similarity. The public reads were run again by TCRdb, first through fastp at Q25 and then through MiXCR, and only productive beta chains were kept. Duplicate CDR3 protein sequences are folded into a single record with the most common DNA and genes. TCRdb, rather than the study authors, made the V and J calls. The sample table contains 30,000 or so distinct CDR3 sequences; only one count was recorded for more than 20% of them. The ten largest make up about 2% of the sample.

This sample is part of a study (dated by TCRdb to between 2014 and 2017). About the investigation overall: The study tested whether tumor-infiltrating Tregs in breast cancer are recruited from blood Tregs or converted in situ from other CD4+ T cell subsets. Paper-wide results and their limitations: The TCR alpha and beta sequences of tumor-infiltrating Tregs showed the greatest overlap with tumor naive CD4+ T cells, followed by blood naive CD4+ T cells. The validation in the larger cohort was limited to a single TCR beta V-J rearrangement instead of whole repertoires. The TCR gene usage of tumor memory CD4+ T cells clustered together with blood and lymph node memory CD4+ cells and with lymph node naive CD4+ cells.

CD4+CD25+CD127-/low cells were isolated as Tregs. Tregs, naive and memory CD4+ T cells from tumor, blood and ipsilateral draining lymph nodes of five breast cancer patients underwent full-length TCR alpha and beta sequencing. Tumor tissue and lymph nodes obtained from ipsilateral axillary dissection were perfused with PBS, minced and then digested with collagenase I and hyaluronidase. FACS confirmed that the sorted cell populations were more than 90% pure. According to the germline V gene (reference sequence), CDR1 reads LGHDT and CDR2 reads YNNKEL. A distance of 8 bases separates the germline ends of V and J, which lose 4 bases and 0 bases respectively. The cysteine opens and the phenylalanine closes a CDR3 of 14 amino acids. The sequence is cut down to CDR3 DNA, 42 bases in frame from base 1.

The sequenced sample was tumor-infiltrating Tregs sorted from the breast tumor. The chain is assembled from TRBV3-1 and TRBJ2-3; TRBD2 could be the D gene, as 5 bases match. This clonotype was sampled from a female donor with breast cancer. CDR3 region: CASSLRTSTDTQYF. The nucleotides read TGTGCCAGCAGCCTCCGGACTAGCACAGATACGCAGTATTTT.